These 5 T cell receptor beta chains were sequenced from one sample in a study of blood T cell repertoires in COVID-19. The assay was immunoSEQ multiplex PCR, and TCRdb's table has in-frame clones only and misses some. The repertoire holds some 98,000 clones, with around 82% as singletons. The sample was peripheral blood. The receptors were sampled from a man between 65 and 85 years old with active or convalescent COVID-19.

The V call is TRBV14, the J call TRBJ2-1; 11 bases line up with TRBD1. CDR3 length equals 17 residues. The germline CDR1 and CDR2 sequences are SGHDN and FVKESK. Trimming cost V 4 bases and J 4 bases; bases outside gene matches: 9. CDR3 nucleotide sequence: TGTGCCAGCAGCCTCCTGCCCGGACAGGGGGCTTACAATGAGCAGTTCTTC. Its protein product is CASSLLPGQGAYNEQFF.

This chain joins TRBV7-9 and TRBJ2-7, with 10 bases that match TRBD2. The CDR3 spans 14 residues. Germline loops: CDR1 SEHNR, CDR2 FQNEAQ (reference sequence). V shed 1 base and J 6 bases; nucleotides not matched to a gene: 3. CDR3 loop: CASSLERGGSEQYF. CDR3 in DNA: TGTGCCAGCAGCTTAGAGCGGGGGGGGTCCGAGCAGTACTTC.

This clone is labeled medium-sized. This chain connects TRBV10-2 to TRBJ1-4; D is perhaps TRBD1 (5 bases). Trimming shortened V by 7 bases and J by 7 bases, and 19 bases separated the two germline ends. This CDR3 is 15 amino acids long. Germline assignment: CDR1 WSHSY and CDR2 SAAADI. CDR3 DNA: TGCGCCAGCACTCCGTCGGCAGGGTGGGGTGAAAAACTGTTTTTT. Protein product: CASTPSAGWGEKLFF.

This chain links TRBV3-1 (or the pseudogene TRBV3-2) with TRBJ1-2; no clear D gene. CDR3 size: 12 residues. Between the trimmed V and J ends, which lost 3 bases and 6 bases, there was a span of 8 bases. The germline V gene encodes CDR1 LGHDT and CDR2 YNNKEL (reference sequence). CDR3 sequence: CASSHLIDGYTF. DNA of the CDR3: TGTGCCAGCAGCCACTTGATAGATGGCTACACCTTC.

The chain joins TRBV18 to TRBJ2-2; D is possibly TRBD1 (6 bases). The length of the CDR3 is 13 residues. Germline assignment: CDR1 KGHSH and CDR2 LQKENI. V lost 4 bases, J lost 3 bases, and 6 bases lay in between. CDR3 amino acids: CASSQGDTGELFF. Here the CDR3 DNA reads TGTGCCAGCTCACAGGGGGACACCGGGGAGCTGTTTTTT.